This TCR beta chain was observed in a study of quantifying T cell responses using KT2 cells. Study background: TCR alpha and beta constant-region primers primed reverse transcription of RNA.

Losses at the gene ends were 4 bases for V and 7 bases for J; bases not matched to a gene: 11. The CDR3 has 15 residues. Germline V gives CDR1 SGHDN, CDR2 FVKESK. An oligo carrying a UMI was ligated to the cDNA 3' end. An equimolar mix of RC1.1 and RC1.2 primed the beta chain across TRBC1 and TRBC2. TCRdb analysed the UMI-ligation and nested PCR reads with MiXCR anew, one entry per CDR3 protein. The sample holds 45,000 to 65,000 distinct CDR3 sequences, about 12% seen once. Sequenced input: PBMCs spiked with cells of the T cell clone KT2. This TCR came from a human donor. The rearrangement uses TRBV14 and TRBJ2-7; TRBD2 aligns across 9 bases. This CDR3 reads CASSLYSGGPLEQYF. CDR3 nucleotide sequence: TGTGCCAGCAGCCTTTACAGCGGGGGGCCCTTGGAGCAGTACTTC.